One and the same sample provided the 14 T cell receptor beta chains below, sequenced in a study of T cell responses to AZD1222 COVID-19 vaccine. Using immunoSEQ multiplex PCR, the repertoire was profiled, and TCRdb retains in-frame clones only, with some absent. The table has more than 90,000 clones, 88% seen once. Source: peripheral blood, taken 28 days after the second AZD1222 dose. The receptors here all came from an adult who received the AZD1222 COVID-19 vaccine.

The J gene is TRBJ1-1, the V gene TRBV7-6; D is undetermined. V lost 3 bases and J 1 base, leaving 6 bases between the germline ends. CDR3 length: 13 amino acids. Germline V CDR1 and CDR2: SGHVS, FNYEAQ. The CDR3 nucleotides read TGTGCCAGCAGCTTCGAAAAGAACACTGAAGCTTTCTTT. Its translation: CASSFEKNTEAFF.

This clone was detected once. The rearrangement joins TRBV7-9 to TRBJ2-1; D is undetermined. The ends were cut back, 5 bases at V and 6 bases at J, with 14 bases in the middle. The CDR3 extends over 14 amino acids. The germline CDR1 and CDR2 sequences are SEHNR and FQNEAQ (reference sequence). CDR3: CASSISDGLNEQFF. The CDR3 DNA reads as TGTGCCAGCAGCATTTCGGACGGGCTCAATGAGCAGTTCTTC.

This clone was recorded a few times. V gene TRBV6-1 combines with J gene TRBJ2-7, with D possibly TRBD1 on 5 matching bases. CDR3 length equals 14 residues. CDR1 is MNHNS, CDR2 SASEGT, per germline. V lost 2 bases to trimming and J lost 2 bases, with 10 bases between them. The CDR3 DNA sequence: TGTGCCAGCAGTGAATTAAAACAGGCCTACGAGCAGTACTTC. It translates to CASSELKQAYEQYF.

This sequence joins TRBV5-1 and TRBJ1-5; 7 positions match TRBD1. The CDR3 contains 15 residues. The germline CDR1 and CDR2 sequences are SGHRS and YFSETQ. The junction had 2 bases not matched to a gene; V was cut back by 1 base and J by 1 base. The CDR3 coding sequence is TGCGCCAGCAGCTTGTCACAGGGGAGCAATCAGCCCCAGCATTTT. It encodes CASSLSQGSNQPQHF.

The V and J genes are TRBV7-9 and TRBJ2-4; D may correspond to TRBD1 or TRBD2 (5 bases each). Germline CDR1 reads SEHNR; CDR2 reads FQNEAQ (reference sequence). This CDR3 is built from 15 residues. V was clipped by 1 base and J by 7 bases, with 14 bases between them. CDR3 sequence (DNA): TGTGCCAGCAGCTTAGTTCCCAACGGGGCGAACATTCAGTACTTC. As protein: CASSLVPNGANIQYF.

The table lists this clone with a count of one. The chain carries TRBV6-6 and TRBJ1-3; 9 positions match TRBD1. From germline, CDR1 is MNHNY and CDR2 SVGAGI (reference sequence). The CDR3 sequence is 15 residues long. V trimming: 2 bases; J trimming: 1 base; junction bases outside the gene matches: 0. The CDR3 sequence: CASSYGTGSGNTIYF. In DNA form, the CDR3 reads TGTGCCAGCAGTTACGGGACAGGGTCTGGAAACACCATATATTTT.

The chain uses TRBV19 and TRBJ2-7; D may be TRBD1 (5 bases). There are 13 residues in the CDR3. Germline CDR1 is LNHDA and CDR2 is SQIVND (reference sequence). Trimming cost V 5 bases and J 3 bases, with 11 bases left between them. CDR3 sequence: CASSPNQGYEQYF. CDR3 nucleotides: TGTGCCAGTAGTCCCAACCAGGGCTACGAGCAGTACTTC. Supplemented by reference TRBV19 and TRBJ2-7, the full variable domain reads DGGITQSPKYLFRKEGQNVTLSCEQNLNHDAMYWYRQDPGQGLRLIYYSQIVNDFQKGDIAEGYSVSREKKESFPLTVTSAQKNPTAFYLCASSPNQGYEQYFGPGTRLTVT.

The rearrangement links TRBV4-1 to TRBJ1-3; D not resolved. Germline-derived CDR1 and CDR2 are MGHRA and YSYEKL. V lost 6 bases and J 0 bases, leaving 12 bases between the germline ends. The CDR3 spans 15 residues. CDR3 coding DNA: TGCGCCAGCAGTCAAAGTGGGTACTCTGGAAACACCATATATTTT. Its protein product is CASSQSGYSGNTIYF.

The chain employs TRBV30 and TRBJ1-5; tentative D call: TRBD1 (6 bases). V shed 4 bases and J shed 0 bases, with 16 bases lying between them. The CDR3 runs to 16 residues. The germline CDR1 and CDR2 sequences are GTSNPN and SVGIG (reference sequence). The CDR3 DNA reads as TGTGCCTGGAATGGGAGGGGGGCAAATAGCAATCAGCCCCAGCATTTT. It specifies CAWNGRGANSNQPQHF.

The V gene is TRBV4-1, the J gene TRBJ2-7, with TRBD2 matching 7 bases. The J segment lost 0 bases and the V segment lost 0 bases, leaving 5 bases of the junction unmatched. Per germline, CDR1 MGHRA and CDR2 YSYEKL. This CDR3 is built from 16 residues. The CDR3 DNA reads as TGCGCCAGCAGCCAAGATCTCTCGGGAGGCTCCTACGAGCAGTACTTC. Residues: CASSQDLSGGSYEQYF.

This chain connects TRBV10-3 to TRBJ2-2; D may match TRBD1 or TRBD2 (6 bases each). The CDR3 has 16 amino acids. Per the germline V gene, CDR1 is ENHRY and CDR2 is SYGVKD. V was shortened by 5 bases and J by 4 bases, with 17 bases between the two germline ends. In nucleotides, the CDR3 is TGTGCCATCAGTCCCGGAGGGGGAACCTCCACCGGGGAGCTGTTTTTT. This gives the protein CAISPGGGTSTGELFF.

The CDR3 region has the DNA TGTGCCAGCAGCTTAGACGTAGCGGGAGGGCCGATTTATGAGCAGTTCTTC. Translating gives CASSLDVAGGPIYEQFF. This chain uses TRBV7-9 with TRBJ2-1, with 11 positions matching TRBD2. This CDR3 is built from 17 residues. Trimming removed 1 base from V and 8 bases from J; junction bases left unmatched: 10. Germline CDR1 is SEHNR and CDR2 is FQNEAQ (reference sequence).

The CDR3 DNA is TGTGCCAGCAGACCCCAGGGAAACACCATATATTTT. This sequence encodes CASRPQGNTIYF. V gene TRBV12-3 or TRBV12-4 combines with J gene TRBJ1-3, with D uncertain. V was pared by 6 bases and J by 4 bases, with 7 bases between. The CDR3 is made up of 12 amino acids.

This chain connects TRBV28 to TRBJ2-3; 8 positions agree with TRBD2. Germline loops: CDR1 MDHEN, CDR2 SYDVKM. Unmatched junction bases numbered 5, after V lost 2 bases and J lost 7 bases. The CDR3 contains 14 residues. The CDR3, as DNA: TGTGCCAGCAGTTTACACGGGAGGGCTAATACGCAGTATTTT. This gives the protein CASSLHGRANTQYF.